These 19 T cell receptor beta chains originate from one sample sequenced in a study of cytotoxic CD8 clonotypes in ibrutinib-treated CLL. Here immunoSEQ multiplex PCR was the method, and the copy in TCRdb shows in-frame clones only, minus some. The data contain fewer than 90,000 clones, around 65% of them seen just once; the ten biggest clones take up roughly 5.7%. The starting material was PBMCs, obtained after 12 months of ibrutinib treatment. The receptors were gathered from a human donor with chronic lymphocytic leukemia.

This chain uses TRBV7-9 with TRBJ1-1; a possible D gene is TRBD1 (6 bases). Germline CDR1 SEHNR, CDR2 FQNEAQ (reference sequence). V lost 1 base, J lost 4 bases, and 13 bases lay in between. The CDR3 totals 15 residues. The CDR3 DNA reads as TGTGCCAGCAGCTTAGACGCCAGGGGCAGCACTGAAGCTTTCTTT. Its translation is CASSLDARGSTEAFF.

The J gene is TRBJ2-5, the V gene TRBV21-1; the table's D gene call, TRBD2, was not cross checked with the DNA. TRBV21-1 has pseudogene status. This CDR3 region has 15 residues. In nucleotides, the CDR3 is TGTGCCAGCAGCAAGGGGGGGACTAGCAAAGAGACCCAGTACTTC. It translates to CASSKGGTSKETQYF.

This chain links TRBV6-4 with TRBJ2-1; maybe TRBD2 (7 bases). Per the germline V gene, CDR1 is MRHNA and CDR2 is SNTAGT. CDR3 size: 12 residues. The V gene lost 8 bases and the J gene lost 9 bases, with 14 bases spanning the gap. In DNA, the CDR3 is TGTGCCAGCGGACTAGGGGGGGGTGAGCAGTTCTTC. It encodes CASGLGGGEQFF.

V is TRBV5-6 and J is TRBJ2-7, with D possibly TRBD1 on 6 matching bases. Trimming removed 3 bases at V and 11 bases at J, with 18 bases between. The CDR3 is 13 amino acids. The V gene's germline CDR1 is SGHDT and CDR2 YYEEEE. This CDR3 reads CASSSATGSKEYF. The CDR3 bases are TGTGCCAGCAGCTCGGCGACAGGCTCTAAGGAGTACTTC.

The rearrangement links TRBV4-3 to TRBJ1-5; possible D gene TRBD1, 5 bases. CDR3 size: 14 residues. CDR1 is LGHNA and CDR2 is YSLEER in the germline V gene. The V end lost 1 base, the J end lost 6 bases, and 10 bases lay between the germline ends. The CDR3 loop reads CASSQALTAQPQHF. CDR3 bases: TGCGCCAGCAGCCAAGCCTTGACAGCTCAGCCCCAGCATTTT.

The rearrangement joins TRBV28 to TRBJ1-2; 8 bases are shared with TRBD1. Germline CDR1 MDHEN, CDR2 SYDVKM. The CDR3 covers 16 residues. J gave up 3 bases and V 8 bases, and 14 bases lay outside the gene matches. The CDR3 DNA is TGTGCCAGCCTCCGGGACAGGATCGGGCTAGACTATGGCTACACCTTC. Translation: CASLRDRIGLDYGYTF.

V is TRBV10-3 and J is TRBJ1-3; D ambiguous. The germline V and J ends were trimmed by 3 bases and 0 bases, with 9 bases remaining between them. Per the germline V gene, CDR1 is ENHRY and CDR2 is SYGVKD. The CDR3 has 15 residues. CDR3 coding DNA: TGTGCCATCAGTGAAGGGCAGATCTCTGGAAACACCATATATTTT. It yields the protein CAISEGQISGNTIYF.

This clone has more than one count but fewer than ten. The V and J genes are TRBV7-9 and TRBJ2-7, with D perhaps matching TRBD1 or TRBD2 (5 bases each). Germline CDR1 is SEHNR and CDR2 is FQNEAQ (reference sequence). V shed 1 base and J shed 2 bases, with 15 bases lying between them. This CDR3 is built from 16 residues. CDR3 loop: CASSLGSGPAAYEQYF. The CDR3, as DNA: TGTGCCAGCAGCTTAGGATCGGGACCGGCGGCCTACGAGCAGTACTTC.

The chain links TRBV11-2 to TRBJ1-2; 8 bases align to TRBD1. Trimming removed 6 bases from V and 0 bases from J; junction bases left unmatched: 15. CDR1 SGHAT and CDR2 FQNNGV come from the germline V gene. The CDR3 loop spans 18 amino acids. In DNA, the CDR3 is TGTGCCAGCAGACCGGACAGGGCAACATCTATAGCTAACTATGGCTACACCTTC. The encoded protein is CASRPDRATSIANYGYTF.

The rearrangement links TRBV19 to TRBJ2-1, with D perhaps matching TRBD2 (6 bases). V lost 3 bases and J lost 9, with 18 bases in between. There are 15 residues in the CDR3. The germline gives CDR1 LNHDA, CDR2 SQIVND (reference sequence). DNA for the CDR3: TGTGCCAGTAGTATGGGGGGTGCTGTGGCCGTTGAGCAGTTCTTC. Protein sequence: CASSMGGAVAVEQFF.

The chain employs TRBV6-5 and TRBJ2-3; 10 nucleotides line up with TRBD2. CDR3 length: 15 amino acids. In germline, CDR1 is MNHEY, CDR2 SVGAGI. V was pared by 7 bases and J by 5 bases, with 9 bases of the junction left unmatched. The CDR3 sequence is CASTGVAGGEDTQYF. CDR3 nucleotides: TGTGCCAGCACAGGGGTAGCGGGGGGTGAAGATACGCAGTATTTT.

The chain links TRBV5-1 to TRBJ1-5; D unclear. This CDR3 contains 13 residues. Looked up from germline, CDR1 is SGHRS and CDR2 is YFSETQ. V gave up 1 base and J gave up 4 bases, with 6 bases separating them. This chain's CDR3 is CASSLSGNQPQHF. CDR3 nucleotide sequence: TGCGCCAGCAGCTTGTCGGGTAATCAGCCCCAGCATTTT.

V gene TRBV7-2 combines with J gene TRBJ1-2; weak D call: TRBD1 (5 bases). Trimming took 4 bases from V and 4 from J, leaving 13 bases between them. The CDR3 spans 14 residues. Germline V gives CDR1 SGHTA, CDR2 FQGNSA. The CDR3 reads CASSSTGRGYGYTF. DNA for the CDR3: TGTGCCAGCAGCTCAACGGGACGGGGCTATGGCTACACCTTC.

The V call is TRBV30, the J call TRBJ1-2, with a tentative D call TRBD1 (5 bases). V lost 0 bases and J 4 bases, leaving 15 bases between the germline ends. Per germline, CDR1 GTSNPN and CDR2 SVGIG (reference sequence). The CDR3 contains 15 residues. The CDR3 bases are TGTGCCTGGAGTGTACGGGAAGGGGTTAGCTATGGCTACACCTTC. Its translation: CAWSVREGVSYGYTF. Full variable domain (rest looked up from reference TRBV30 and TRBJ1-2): SQTIHQWPATLVQPVGSPLSLECTVEGTSNPNLYWYRQAAGRGLQLLFYSVGIGQISSEVPQNLSASRPQDRQFILSSKKLLLSDSGFYLCAWSVREGVSYGYTFGSGTRLTVV.

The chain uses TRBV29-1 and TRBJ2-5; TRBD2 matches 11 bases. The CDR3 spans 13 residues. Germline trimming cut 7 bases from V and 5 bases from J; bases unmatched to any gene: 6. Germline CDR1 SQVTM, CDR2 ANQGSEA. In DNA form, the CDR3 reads TGCAGCGGGCGGGCTAGCGGGGGGGAGACCCAGTACTTC. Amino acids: CSGRASGGETQYF.

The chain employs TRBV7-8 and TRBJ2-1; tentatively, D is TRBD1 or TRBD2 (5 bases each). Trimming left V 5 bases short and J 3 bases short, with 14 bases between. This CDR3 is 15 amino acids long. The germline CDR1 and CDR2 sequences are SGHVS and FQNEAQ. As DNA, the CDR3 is TGTGCCAGCAGCCCAAGCCGGGACCTCTACAATGAGCAGTTCTTC. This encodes CASSPSRDLYNEQFF. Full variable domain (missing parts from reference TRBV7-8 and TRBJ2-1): GAGVSQSPRYKVAKRGQDVALRCDPISGHVSLFWYQQALGQGPEFLTYFQNEAQLDKSGLPSDRFFAERPEGSVSTLKIQRTQQEDSAVYLCASSPSRDLYNEQFFGPGTRLTVL.

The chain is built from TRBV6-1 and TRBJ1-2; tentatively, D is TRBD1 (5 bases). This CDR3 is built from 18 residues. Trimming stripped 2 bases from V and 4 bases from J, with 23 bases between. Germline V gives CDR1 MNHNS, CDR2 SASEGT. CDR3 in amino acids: CASSENFVGTGLAYGYTF. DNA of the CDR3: TGTGCCAGCAGTGAAAACTTCGTAGGGACGGGGTTGGCCTATGGCTACACCTTC.

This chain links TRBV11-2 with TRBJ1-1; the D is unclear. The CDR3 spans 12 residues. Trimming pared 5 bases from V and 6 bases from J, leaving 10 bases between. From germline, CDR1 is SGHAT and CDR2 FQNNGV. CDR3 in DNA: TGTGCCAGCAGCCCCCTGAGGGCTGAAGCTTTCTTT. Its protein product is CASSPLRAEAFF. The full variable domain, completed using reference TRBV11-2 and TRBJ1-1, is EAGVAQSPRYKIIEKRQSVAFWCNPISGHATLYWYQQILGQGPKLLIQFQNNGVVDDSQLPKDRFSAERLKGVDSTLKIQPAKLEDSAVYLCASSPLRAEAFFGQGTRLTVV.

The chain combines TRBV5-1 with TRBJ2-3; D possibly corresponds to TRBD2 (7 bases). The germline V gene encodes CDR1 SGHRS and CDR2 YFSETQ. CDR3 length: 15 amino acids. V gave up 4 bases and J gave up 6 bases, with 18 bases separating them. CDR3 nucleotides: TGCGCCAGCAGCGCCGGGGGGCTAAGCGCGGATACGCAGTATTTT. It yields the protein CASSAGGLSADTQYF.